This T cell receptor beta chain emerged from a study of blood T cell repertoires in COVID-19. Repertoires were generated with immunoSEQ multiplex PCR, while TCRdb's copy carries only in-frame clones and drops some. There are approximately 150,000 clones in the sample; over 80% occur only once, and over 5% lies in the top ten. The TCR sequence derives from a man between 65 and 85 years old who had been exposed to COVID-19. Source material: PBMCs or T cells enriched from blood (not recorded which).

The DNA for the CDR3 is TGCGCCAGCCTAGGGGGCTGGAACAATGAGCAGTTCTTC. This sequence encodes CASLGGWNNEQFF. V is TRBV4-1 and J is TRBJ2-1, with 7 bases lining up with TRBD1. The V gene end was trimmed by 8 bases and the J gene end by 5 bases; junction bases not matched to a gene: 6. This CDR3 spans 13 amino acids. Germline V CDR1 and CDR2: MGHRA, YSYEKL.